This T cell receptor beta chain was found in a study of CD8 T cells in ankylosing spondylitis. Study conclusions and caveats: What seemed typical of ankylosing spondylitis blood was a TCR beta motif built from roughly eight highly homologous variants.

There are a few counts of this clonotype. Its target is unknown. Quantitative barcoded 5'-RACE was used to prepare TCR beta libraries. Via MiXCR, TCRdb re-called the 5' RACE reads, giving one row per CDR3 protein. This sample has about 800,000 distinct CDR3 sequences, with around 11% found just once. The sequenced sample was blood, either unsorted or a sorted T cell fraction (not recorded which). This sequence was found in a male donor with ankylosing spondylitis.

The CDR3 coding sequence is TGTGCCACCAGCAGAGGGGAGGGGGACACCGGGGAGCTGTTTTTT. It translates to CATSRGEGDTGELFF. The chain uses TRBV15 and TRBJ2-2, with D possibly TRBD2 on 7 matching bases. Germline V CDR1 and CDR2: LNHNV, YYDKDF (reference sequence). CDR3 length: 15 amino acids. With 1 base removed from V and 3 bases from J, the gap between germline ends came to 9 bases.